Presented here are 3 T cell receptor beta chains from one specimen sequenced in a study of neurological immune-mediated disorders. MiXCR was run by TCRdb on the 5' RACE reads, yielding one entry per CDR3 protein. The table lists tens of thousands of distinct CDR3 sequences, around 5% of them singletons. Sequencing was performed on CD4+ T cells from blood. Source of these receptors: a man between 18 and 35 years old in good health.

On this clonotype itself: It is unclear where the CDR3 begins or ends on the DNA, so no DNA is shown, and the CDR3 is as TCRdb lists it. The chain joins TRBV7-9 to TRBJ1-1. Germline loops: CDR1 SEHNR, CDR2 FQNEAQ (reference sequence). From its first to its last residue, the CDR3 has 17 amino acids. CDR3 amino acids: CASSFYICSAGTAEAFF.

This clonotype showed up many times. The rearrangement links TRBV6-5 to TRBJ2-1, with 7 bases aligning to TRBD1. This CDR3 comprises 18 residues. Germline V gene data show CDR1 as MNHEY and CDR2 as SVGAGI. The trim removed 6 bases at V and 7 bases at J, leaving 21 bases unmatched. The CDR3 loop reads CASRKNRGLPKITNEQFF. The CDR3 DNA follows: TGTGCCAGCAGAAAAAACAGGGGCCTGCCGAAAATAACTAATGAGCAGTTCTTC.

This clonotype has ten or more counts. The chain uses TRBV20-1 and TRBJ1-2, with D perhaps TRBD1 (6 bases). Germline V lookup: CDR1 DFQATT, CDR2 SNEGSKA (reference sequence). Trimming stripped 4 bases from V and 0 bases from J, with 6 bases between. The CDR3 length is 12 residues. For the CDR3, the DNA is TGCAGTGCTACAGGGGCTAACTATGGCTACACCTTC. This sequence encodes CSATGANYGYTF.